Listed here is a single T cell receptor beta chain. This entry is derived from a study of blood T cell repertoires in COVID-19. At the level of the study: Italy, Spain and the United States were the sources of the convalescent and acute COVID-19 samples. PBMCs, B-cell-depleted T cells, or T cells provided the cDNA or gDNA that made up the material.

The V end was cut by 1 base, the J end by 3 bases, with 14 bases between. Germline CDR1 reads SGHTS; CDR2 reads YDEGEE. The CDR3 is made up of 16 amino acids. Per the study methods: Amplified reference gene primers provided the basis for estimating nucleated cell counts. Here immunoSEQ multiplex PCR was the method, and the copy in TCRdb shows in-frame clones only, minus some. The V and J calls and clone size are taken from that table; D and trimming were inferred from the DNA. The sample lists more than 45,000 clones; under 95% were seen once. The chain has TRBV5-8 and TRBJ2-1, with a possible D match to TRBD1 (5 bases). Sequenced sample: peripheral blood. The sequence derives from a man aged 65 to 79 with active COVID-19. DNA of the CDR3: TGTGCCAGCAGCTTGTTACCGCAGGGTTTCTACAATGAGCAGTTCTTC. It is translated as CASSLLPQGFYNEQFF.